These 27 T cell receptor beta chains came from one sample sequenced in a study of OX40 agonist ivuxolimab in advanced cancers. This table comes from immunoSEQ multiplex PCR, and its TCRdb copy is limited to in-frame clones, with some not included. The sample has 90,000 to 150,000 clones; 85% to 90% are singletons. The sample consisted of CD4+ or CD8+ T cells sorted from blood, taken in a trial of the OX40 agonist ivuxolimab. These receptor sequences come from an adult with an advanced solid tumor such as melanoma, head and neck, liver or kidney cancer.

The chain has TRBV18 and TRBJ1-5; 9 bases line up with TRBD1. The V gene end was trimmed by 3 bases and the J gene end by 5 bases; junction bases not matched to a gene: 5. The V gene's germline CDR1 is KGHSH and CDR2 LQKENI. This CDR3 has 15 residues. CDR3 loop: CASSPGQGNHQPQHF. CDR3 sequence (DNA): TGTGCCAGCTCACCGGGACAGGGAAACCATCAGCCCCAGCATTTT.

V and J are TRBV27 and TRBJ2-1; 15 positions match TRBD2. This CDR3 spans 16 amino acids. Germline V gene lookup returns CDR1 MNHEY and CDR2 SMNVEV (reference sequence). The V segment lost 4 bases and the J segment 4 bases; nucleotides outside the gene matches: 2. The CDR3 DNA reads as TGTGCCAGCAGTTCCGGACTAGCGGGGGGGTACAATGAGCAGTTCTTC. Protein: CASSSGLAGGYNEQFF.

The chain employs TRBV9 and TRBJ2-1; D unresolved. CDR3 length: 15 residues. Trimming removed 3 bases from V and 1 base from J, with 11 bases in between. Germline V lookup: CDR1 SGDLS, CDR2 YYNGEE. The CDR3 DNA reads TGTGCCAGCAGCGCCAGCCATGGGTCCTACAATGAGCAGTTCTTC. Residues: CASSASHGSYNEQFF.

This clone appeared once. This chain connects TRBV5-1 to TRBJ2-5; D might be TRBD1 (6 bases). Germline lookup yields CDR1 SGHRS and CDR2 YFSETQ. This CDR3 has 14 amino acids. Trimming took 2 bases from V and 5 from J, leaving 13 bases between them. The DNA for the CDR3 is TGCGCCAGCAGCTTTACAGGCACAGGGGAGACCCAGTACTTC. Residues: CASSFTGTGETQYF.

This chain links TRBV10-3 with TRBJ1-4, with D possibly being TRBD1 (6 bases). CDR3 size: 16 residues. Trimming took off 6 bases at V and 10 bases at J, with 24 bases between the two ends. Germline V gives CDR1 ENHRY, CDR2 SYGVKD. The CDR3 region has the DNA TGTGCCATCAGCGAACAGGGTGTTGGGGCAAGGGGAAAACTGTTTTTT. Amino acids: CAISEQGVGARGKLFF.

J is TRBJ2-2 and V is TRBV2, with 8 bases aligning to TRBD1. Germline CDR1 is SNHLY and CDR2 is FYNNEI. The CDR3 is made up of 13 amino acids. J lost 4 bases, V lost 8 bases, and 3 bases had no gene match. The CDR3 spells CASAGTGTGELFF. DNA for the CDR3: TGTGCCAGCGCGGGGACAGGCACCGGGGAGCTGTTTTTT.

The chain combines TRBV27 with TRBJ2-3; D is unclear. Between the trimmed V and J ends, which lost 3 bases and 2 bases, there was a span of 15 bases. This CDR3 spans 16 amino acids. Germline V lookup: CDR1 MNHEY, CDR2 SMNVEV (reference sequence). In nucleotides, the CDR3 is TGTGCCAGCAGTTTTTCGGCAGGCTTTGTCACAGATACGCAGTATTTT. As protein: CASSFSAGFVTDTQYF.

J is TRBJ2-3 and V is TRBV18, with D unresolved. The CDR3 sequence is 16 residues long. CDR1 KGHSH and CDR2 LQKENI come from the germline V gene. Trimming stripped 1 base from V and 4 bases from J, with 15 bases between. In DNA, the CDR3 is TGTGCCAGCTCACCACTTGAGGCGAACGGGCCAGATACGCAGTATTTT. As protein: CASSPLEANGPDTQYF.

CDR3 nucleotides: TGCGCCAGCAGCCGTGGACAGGATAATTCACCCCTCCACTTT. Its protein is CASSRGQDNSPLHF. This chain links TRBV4-3 with TRBJ1-6, with 7 bases identical to TRBD1. This CDR3 has 14 residues. Germline V gene sequence: CDR1 LGHNA, CDR2 YSLEER. The J segment lost 5 bases and the V segment lost 4 bases, leaving 2 bases of the junction unmatched.

The chain links TRBV10-2 to TRBJ1-3, with unresolved D. CDR3 length: 15 residues. V was clipped by 1 base and J by 3 bases, with 10 bases between them. Germline V lookup: CDR1 WSHSY, CDR2 SAAADI. CDR3 in DNA: TGCGCCAGCAGTGAGTGGGTTATGGGTGGAAACACCATATATTTT. Translated: CASSEWVMGGNTIYF.

The V and J genes are TRBV6-5 and TRBJ1-5; 7 bases are shared with TRBD1. Germline lookup yields CDR1 MNHEY and CDR2 SVGAGI. The CDR3 is 15 amino acids. J lost 0 bases, V lost 7 bases, and 6 bases had no gene match. The chain's CDR3 is CASKKDRSSNQPQHF. CDR3 nucleotide sequence: TGTGCCAGCAAAAAGGACAGGAGTAGCAATCAGCCCCAGCATTTT.

The chain is built from TRBV5-4 and TRBJ2-1; 7 bases fit TRBD1. Germline CDR1 and CDR2: SGHNT and YYREEE (reference sequence). Trimming took 3 bases from V and 4 from J; bases not matched to a gene: 4. The CDR3 loop spans 14 amino acids. The CDR3 DNA reads TGTGCCAGCAGCTCTCAACAGGGGTACAATGAGCAGTTCTTC. Translation: CASSSQQGYNEQFF.

The chain has TRBV4-1 and TRBJ2-7; perhaps TRBD1 as D (6 bases). The CDR3 consists of 16 residues. The germline CDR1 and CDR2 sequences are MGHRA and YSYEKL. V lost 2 bases to trimming and J lost 4 bases, with 18 bases between them. The CDR3 bases are TGCGCCAGCAGCCAACCTCCTTACCGGGACAAATACGAGCAGTACTTC. Its translation: CASSQPPYRDKYEQYF.

The count of this clone is one. The chain is built from TRBV28 and TRBJ2-2; 11 positions match TRBD2. CDR3 size: 17 residues. V lost 2 bases to trimming and J lost 3 bases; unmatched junction nucleotides: 5. CDR1 MDHEN and CDR2 SYDVKM come from the germline V gene. CDR3 in DNA: TGTGCCAGCAGTTTAGGCGGACTAGCGGGTCACACCGGGGAGCTGTTTTTT. Translation gives CASSLGGLAGHTGELFF.

V is TRBV6-6 and J is TRBJ2-7; D unclear. This CDR3 has 13 amino acids. Germline V gene sequence: CDR1 MNHNY, CDR2 SVGAGI (reference sequence). V lost 6 bases and J 0 bases, leaving 9 bases between the germline ends. CDR3 in DNA: TGTGCCAGCAGCTCATCGGGCTCCTACGAGCAGTACTTC. The encoded protein is CASSSSGSYEQYF.

This clone has a single count. This sequence joins TRBV11-1 and TRBJ2-5; D unclear. Germline-derived CDR1 and CDR2 are SGHAT and FQDESV (reference sequence). V was trimmed by 6 bases and J by 5 bases, leaving 13 bases between them. The length of the CDR3 is 13 residues. CDR3 region: CASSRGERETQYF. CDR3 in DNA: TGTGCCAGCAGTCGCGGTGAGAGGGAGACCCAGTACTTC. The complete variable domain, with remaining parts taken from reference TRBV11-1 and TRBJ2-5, reads EAEVAQSPRYKITEKSQAVAFWCDPISGHATLYWYRQILGQGPELLVQFQDESVVDDSQLPKDRFSAERLKGVDSTLKIQPAELGDSAMYLCASSRGERETQYFGPGTRLLVL.

The V call is TRBV5-1, the J call TRBJ2-3; TRBD1 agrees at 7 bases. CDR3 size: 13 residues. V shed 4 bases and J 6 bases; nucleotides not matched to a gene: 5. Germline V lookup: CDR1 SGHRS, CDR2 YFSETQ. CDR3 nucleotide sequence: TGCGCCAGCAGCCGTTTAGGGGGCGATACGCAGTATTTT. Protein product: CASSRLGGDTQYF.

As to this clone: Other DNA sequences in the same sample also yield this CDR3. The rearrangement uses TRBV27 and TRBJ1-1, with 7 bases identical to TRBD1. CDR3 length: 13 amino acids. The V gene end was trimmed by 2 bases and the J gene end by 3 bases; junction bases not matched to a gene: 0. The germline V gene encodes CDR1 MNHEY and CDR2 SMNVEV (reference sequence). The CDR3 bases are TGTGCCAGCAGTTTAACAGGGGACACTGAAGCTTTCTTT. It specifies CASSLTGDTEAFF.

J is TRBJ1-2 and V is TRBV5-5, with 10 bases that match TRBD1. The CDR3 totals 17 residues. Trimming took 0 bases from V and 2 from J; bases not matched to a gene: 7. The germline CDR1 and CDR2 sequences are SGHKS and YYEKEE (reference sequence). The CDR3 sequence: CASSLGQGAVRNYGYTF. The DNA for the CDR3 is TGTGCCAGCAGCTTGGGACAGGGGGCTGTCAGGAACTATGGCTACACCTTC.

The chain recombines TRBV28 with TRBJ2-5, with D uncertain. The CDR3 extends over 12 amino acids. With 4 bases removed from V and 7 bases from J, the gap between germline ends came to 10 bases. In germline, CDR1 is MDHEN, CDR2 SYDVKM. This CDR3 is CASSSRPRTQYF. Here the CDR3 DNA reads TGTGCCAGCAGTTCCCGTCCCCGGACCCAGTACTTC.

The gene calls are TRBV14 and TRBJ1-4; D gene unclear. Germline values: CDR1 SGHDN, CDR2 FVKESK. The CDR3 covers 13 residues. V was shortened by 7 bases and J by 6 bases, with 12 bases between the two germline ends. CDR3 DNA: TGTGCCAGCAACTGGACGGTCCATGAAAAACTGTTTTTT. Its protein product is CASNWTVHEKLFF.

The chain uses TRBV15 and TRBJ1-5; TRBD1 matches at 8 bases. Losses at the gene ends were 4 bases for V and 7 bases for J; bases not matched to a gene: 6. The CDR3 length is 14 residues. Germline V gene lookup returns CDR1 LNHNV and CDR2 YYDKDF (reference sequence). CDR3 DNA: TGTGCCACCAGCACCGACAGGGGTTCACAGCCCCAGCATTTT. It encodes CATSTDRGSQPQHF. Complete variable domain (other parts from reference TRBV15 and TRBJ1-5): DAMVIQNPRYQVTQFGKPVTLSCSQTLNHNVMYWYQQKSSQAPKLLFHYYDKDFNNEADTPDNFQSRRPNTSFCFLDIRSPGLGDTAMYLCATSTDRGSQPQHFGDGTRLSIL.

V and J are TRBV9 and TRBJ1-2; weak D call: TRBD1 (5 bases). The CDR3 extends over 14 amino acids. Germline values: CDR1 SGDLS, CDR2 YYNGEE. Between the trimmed V and J ends, which lost 7 bases and 5 bases, there was a span of 18 bases. CDR3 sequence reads: CASPSVGDGYGYTF. In DNA form, the CDR3 reads TGTGCCAGCCCCTCGGTAGGGGACGGATATGGCTACACCTTC.

The genes are TRBV6-5 and TRBJ2-7, with 8 positions matching TRBD1. Looked up from germline, CDR1 is MNHEY and CDR2 is SVGAGI. The CDR3 loop spans 14 amino acids. Trimming took 4 bases from V and 6 from J; bases not matched to a gene: 8. The CDR3 DNA reads TGTGCCAGCAGTTCCTTGACAGGGGTGGTCGAGCAGTACTTC. Its translation is CASSSLTGVVEQYF.

This sequence joins TRBV28 and TRBJ1-4; weak D call: TRBD1 (6 bases). Germline V gives CDR1 MDHEN, CDR2 SYDVKM. The CDR3 is 15 amino acids. The ends were cut back, 8 bases at V and 4 bases at J, with 17 bases in the middle. The CDR3 is CASGLGGLSNEKLFF. CDR3 nucleotides: TGTGCCAGCGGACTGGGGGGGCTCAGTAATGAAAAACTGTTTTTT.

V is TRBV30 and J is TRBJ2-3; no clear D gene. The CDR3 sequence is 12 residues long. Germline loops: CDR1 GTSNPN, CDR2 SVGIG (reference sequence). Trimming removed 0 bases at V and 4 bases at J, with 5 bases between. CDR3 region: CAWSVRPDTQYF. The CDR3 DNA reads TGTGCCTGGAGTGTACGGCCAGATACGCAGTATTTT.

This rearrangement joins TRBV6-1 to TRBJ2-3, with 9 bases that match TRBD1. After removal of 7 bases from V and 5 bases from J, the junction contained 4 bases not matched to a gene. Germline CDR1 is MNHNS and CDR2 is SASEGT. The CDR3 extends over 13 amino acids. CDR3 in amino acids: CASTRQGEDTQYF. CDR3 nucleotides: TGTGCCAGCACCAGACAGGGGGAAGATACGCAGTATTTT.